Presented here are 27 T cell receptor beta chains from one specimen sequenced in a study of T cell responses to AZD1222 COVID-19 vaccine. Produced via immunoSEQ multiplex PCR; TCRdb's table is partial and in-frame only. Of about 120,000 clones listed, about 89% are singletons. Sequencing used peripheral blood, obtained on day 0 of AZD1222 vaccination. The receptors were sampled from an adult in good health.

The rearrangement links TRBV30 to TRBJ2-1, with 10 bases lining up with TRBD2. CDR1 GTSNPN and CDR2 SVGIG come from the germline V gene (reference sequence). With 5 bases clipped from V and 4 bases from J, the junction kept 8 bases outside the gene matches. This CDR3 region has 15 residues. The CDR3 region has the DNA TGTGCCTGGTCCGTTGGGACTAGCGCATACAATGAGCAGTTCTTC. Its translation: CAWSVGTSAYNEQFF.

This clone has a handful of counts. The V and J genes are TRBV18 and TRBJ2-1; D perhaps matches TRBD1 (6 bases). V lost 1 base, J lost 10 bases, and 14 bases lay in between. The CDR3 consists of 14 residues. Germline V lookup: CDR1 KGHSH, CDR2 LQKENI. CDR3 bases: TGTGCCAGCTCACCACTAGCAGGGGACCGGGAGCAGTTCTTC. Translated, it gives CASSPLAGDREQFF.

The chain employs TRBV28 and TRBJ2-1, with no clear D. Trimming cost V 2 bases and J 9 bases, with 17 bases left between them. Germline V lookup: CDR1 MDHEN, CDR2 SYDVKM. The CDR3 length is 15 residues. The CDR3 nucleotides are TGTGCCAGCAGTTTACAGTTGGGAAGGGCCGTTGAGCAGTTCTTC. This encodes CASSLQLGRAVEQFF.

The rearrangement links TRBV11-2 to TRBJ1-5; weak D call: TRBD1 (6 bases). Trimming stripped 5 bases from V and 5 bases from J, with 13 bases between. The CDR3 has 14 residues. From germline, CDR1 is SGHAT and CDR2 FQNNGV. The CDR3 nucleotides read TGTGCCAGCAGCGAAGGGGGGAATCATCAGCCCCAGCATTTT. Translated, it gives CASSEGGNHQPQHF.

This rearrangement joins TRBV6-5 to TRBJ1-6; D is undetermined. The CDR3 is 12 residues long. The V end lost 8 bases, the J end lost 10 bases, and 12 bases lay between the germline ends. CDR1 is MNHEY, CDR2 SVGAGI, per germline. Written as DNA, the CDR3 is TGTGCCAGCGGCCGGTTTGGCTCACCCCTCCACTTT. Translation gives CASGRFGSPLHF.

This chain connects TRBV5-1 to TRBJ1-6; TRBD1 might be the D (5 bases). The CDR3 runs 13 residues. Germline V gene data show CDR1 as SGHRS and CDR2 as YFSETQ. The V end lost 2 bases, the J end lost 8 bases, and 8 bases lay between the germline ends. CDR3 protein: CASSFRGDSPLHF. CDR3 DNA sequence: TGCGCCAGCAGCTTTAGGGGAGATTCACCCCTCCACTTT.

The chain combines TRBV7-9 with TRBJ1-2, with 9 nucleotides matching TRBD1. Per the germline V gene, CDR1 is SEHNR and CDR2 is FQNEAQ (reference sequence). The CDR3 sequence is 15 residues long. V lost 4 bases and J lost 5; bases outside the gene matches: 8. The CDR3 DNA follows: TGTGCCAGCAGCTCCCCGGGACAGGGTACATATGGCTACACCTTC. It is translated as CASSSPGQGTYGYTF.

The chain has TRBV15 and TRBJ2-1; 8 nucleotides agree with TRBD2. V was pared by 1 base and J by 15 bases, with 5 bases of the junction left unmatched. This CDR3 spans 12 amino acids. The V gene's germline CDR1 is LNHNV and CDR2 YYDKDF (reference sequence). The CDR3 DNA follows: TGTGCCACCAGCAGAGCGGGGGGGATTCTGTTCTTC. It specifies CATSRAGGILFF. The whole variable domain, remainder taken from reference TRBV15 and TRBJ2-1, is DAMVIQNPRYQVTQFGKPVTLSCSQTLNHNVMYWYQQKSSQAPKLLFHYYDKDFNNEADTPDNFQSRRPNTSFCFLDIRSPGLGDTAMYLCATSRAGGILFFGPGTRLTVL.

This clone showed up just once. The chain is built from TRBV7-9 and TRBJ1-6, with D unclear. Germline V gene data show CDR1 as SEHNR and CDR2 as FQNEAQ (reference sequence). This CDR3 is built from 16 residues. V lost 1 base to trimming and J lost 10 bases, with 17 bases between them. This CDR3 reads CASSLVGGDHGSPLHF. DNA of the CDR3: TGTGCCAGCAGCTTAGTGGGCGGTGATCATGGATCACCCCTCCACTTT.

The chain is built from TRBV27 and TRBJ2-7, with D possibly matching TRBD1 (7 bases). V shed 3 bases and J shed 5 bases, with 17 bases lying between them. Looked up from germline, CDR1 is MNHEY and CDR2 is SMNVEV (reference sequence). The CDR3 has 15 amino acids. The CDR3 DNA is TGTGCCAGCAGTTTTGTCCGGGGCAGGGGGGACGAGCAGTACTTC. Translating it yields CASSFVRGRGDEQYF.

The chain uses TRBV11-2 and TRBJ1-2, with 8 bases that match TRBD1. The trim removed 5 bases at V and 1 base at J, leaving 12 bases unmatched. Germline V gene lookup returns CDR1 SGHAT and CDR2 FQNNGV. The CDR3 is 17 amino acids. The CDR3 sequence is CASSLLFGQGGNYGYTF. CDR3 nucleotides: TGTGCCAGCAGCCTGCTATTTGGACAGGGAGGTAACTATGGCTACACCTTC.

J is TRBJ2-7 and V is TRBV18, with 7 bases identical to TRBD1. The germline V gene encodes CDR1 KGHSH and CDR2 LQKENI. The CDR3 is 14 amino acids. V dropped 4 bases and J dropped 3; count of bases not matched to a gene: 6. CDR3 nucleotide sequence: TGTGCCAGCTCACTGGGTCGACAGGGCTACGAGCAGTACTTC. This gives the protein CASSLGRQGYEQYF. Based on the CDR3 plus reference TRBV18 and TRBJ2-7, the full variable domain is NAGVMQNPRHLVRRRGQEARLRCSPMKGHSHVYWYRQLPEEGLKFMVYLQKENIIDESGMPKERFSAEFPKEGPSILRIQQVVRGDSAAYFCASSLGRQGYEQYFGPGTRLTVT.

This chain links TRBV10-1 with TRBJ1-3; 7 bases fit TRBD1. The CDR3 runs 13 residues. Per germline, CDR1 WNHNN and CDR2 SYGVQD (reference sequence). Trimming took 6 bases from V and 5 from J; bases not matched to a gene: 4. The CDR3 loop is CASSQTGRNTIYF. The CDR3 DNA follows: TGCGCCAGCAGCCAGACAGGGAGAAACACCATATATTTT.

The chain couples TRBV6-1 to TRBJ2-7, with TRBD1 as a possible D gene (7 bases). The CDR3 runs 14 residues. Germline values: CDR1 MNHNS, CDR2 SASEGT. V lost 6 bases and J lost 5, with 17 bases in between. The CDR3: CASSGRQGGDEQYF. CDR3 bases: TGTGCCAGCAGCGGACGACAGGGCGGGGACGAGCAGTACTTC.

The chain uses TRBV5-1 and TRBJ1-2, with D unclear. V gave up 1 base and J gave up 11 bases, with 15 bases separating them. This CDR3 is built from 13 residues. Germline V gene lookup returns CDR1 SGHRS and CDR2 YFSETQ. The CDR3 reads CASSLSRQSGYTF. The CDR3 DNA follows: TGCGCCAGCAGCTTGTCTCGTCAGTCGGGGTACACCTTC.

The gene calls are TRBV19 and TRBJ1-2; no clear D gene. The CDR3 is 12 amino acids. V lost 3 bases, J lost 4 bases, and 6 bases lay in between. Germline-derived CDR1 and CDR2 are LNHDA and SQIVND (reference sequence). CDR3 protein: CASSIHGYGYTF. For the CDR3, the DNA is TGTGCCAGTAGTATCCACGGCTATGGCTACACCTTC.

This rearrangement joins TRBV29-1 to TRBJ2-2; the D gene is possibly TRBD2 (5 bases). Trimming cost V 5 bases and J 3 bases, with 7 bases left between them. This CDR3 is 12 amino acids long. CDR1 is SQVTM, CDR2 ANQGSEA, per germline. The DNA for the CDR3 is TGCAGCGTTCGGGGTGACACCGGGGAGCTGTTTTTT. This gives the protein CSVRGDTGELFF.

The chain joins TRBV5-6 to TRBJ2-7; 7 bases match TRBD1. The trim removed 4 bases at V and 2 bases at J, leaving 3 bases unmatched. Germline V CDR1 and CDR2: SGHDT, YYEEEE. The CDR3 covers 13 residues. DNA for the CDR3: TGTGCCAGCAGCAGGGGACAGCCCTACGAGCAGTACTTC. Translated, it gives CASSRGQPYEQYF. The full variable domain, rest sourced from reference TRBV5-6 and TRBJ2-7, is DAGVTQSPTHLIKTRGQQVTLRCSPKSGHDTVSWYQQALGQGPQFIFQYYEEEERQRGNFPDRFSGHQFPNYSSELNVNALLLGDSALYLCASSRGQPYEQYFGPGTRLTVT.

The genes are TRBV28 and TRBJ1-4, with TRBD1 as a possible D gene (5 bases). CDR3 length equals 15 residues. With 2 bases removed from V and 9 bases from J, the gap between germline ends came to 16 bases. Looked up from germline, CDR1 is MDHEN and CDR2 is SYDVKM. The CDR3 is CASSLELGTTKKLFF. In nucleotides, the CDR3 is TGTGCCAGCAGTTTAGAGTTAGGGACTACCAAAAAACTGTTTTTT.

DNA for the CDR3: TGTGCCAGTAGCTGGGGGGGACTTAGCAATCAGCCCCAGCATTTT. This translates into CASSWGGLSNQPQHF. The J gene is TRBJ1-5, the V gene TRBV19, with D possibly matching TRBD1 (5 bases). Germline CDR1 reads LNHDA; CDR2 reads SQIVND (reference sequence). CDR3 length: 15 amino acids. Trimming removed 6 bases from V and 0 bases from J, with 12 bases in between. Drawing the rest from reference TRBV19 and TRBJ1-5, the complete variable domain is DGGITQSPKYLFRKEGQNVTLSCEQNLNHDAMYWYRQDPGQGLRLIYYSQIVNDFQKGDIAEGYSVSREKKESFPLTVTSAQKNPTAFYLCASSWGGLSNQPQHFGDGTRLSIL.

The chain links TRBV2 to TRBJ1-4, with D perhaps TRBD1 (5 bases). Trimming removed 2 bases from V and 7 bases from J, with 14 bases in between. This CDR3 has 15 residues. Looked up from germline, CDR1 is SNHLY and CDR2 is FYNNEI. DNA for the CDR3: TGTGCCAGCAGTGAATCGGGGCGGTCTGGTGAAAAACTGTTTTTT. It translates to CASSESGRSGEKLFF.

The gene calls are TRBV10-3 and TRBJ1-2; TRBD1 matches at 9 bases. There are 12 residues in the CDR3. With V trimmed by 6 bases and J by 6 bases, 2 bases remained unmatched. The V gene's germline CDR1 is ENHRY and CDR2 SYGVKD. DNA for the CDR3: TGTGCCATCAGCAGGGACAGGGATGGCTACACCTTC. Translated, it gives CAISRDRDGYTF.

The chain joins TRBV12-3 or TRBV12-4 to TRBJ1-2; 8 bases match TRBD1. The CDR3 sequence is 13 residues long. The trim removed 6 bases at V and 3 bases at J, leaving 3 bases unmatched. CDR3 sequence: CASSWTGYYGYTF. For the CDR3, the DNA is TGTGCCAGCAGCTGGACAGGGTACTATGGCTACACCTTC.

The rearrangement uses TRBV27 and TRBJ2-1; 14 nucleotides align to TRBD2. The CDR3 runs 16 residues. The V gene's germline CDR1 is MNHEY and CDR2 SMNVEV (reference sequence). J was trimmed by 7 bases and V by 5 bases; bases with no gene match: 7. CDR3 in amino acids: CASSVPGTSGRNEQFF. CDR3 DNA: TGTGCCAGCAGTGTACCGGGGACTAGCGGGAGAAATGAGCAGTTCTTC.

CDR3 protein: CASSPWDSADTQYF. DNA for the CDR3: TGTGCCAGCAGCCCGTGGGACAGCGCAGATACGCAGTATTTT. The chain links TRBV7-2 to TRBJ2-3; 7 bases map to TRBD1. This CDR3 region has 14 residues. Germline CDR1 reads SGHTA; CDR2 reads FQGNSA. The V segment lost 5 bases and the J segment 4 bases; nucleotides outside the gene matches: 6.

This chain uses TRBV19 with TRBJ1-4; the D gene is possibly TRBD1 (6 bases). This CDR3 comprises 15 residues. Germline values: CDR1 LNHDA, CDR2 SQIVND (reference sequence). V was trimmed by 5 bases and J by 8 bases, leaving 18 bases between them. CDR3 in DNA: TGTGCCAGTAGTGCAAGGGGGTCGCGAGGGGAAAAACTGTTTTTT. It specifies CASSARGSRGEKLFF.

CDR3 residues: CATSGEGKGGEQFF. The CDR3 DNA is TGTGCCACCAGTGGAGAGGGAAAAGGGGGTGAGCAGTTCTTC. The J gene is TRBJ2-1, the V gene TRBV24-1; maybe TRBD1 (6 bases). Germline V gives CDR1 KGHDR, CDR2 SFDVKD. The CDR3 has 14 amino acids. The ends were cut back, 5 bases at V and 9 bases at J, with 16 bases in the middle.